This T cell receptor beta chain stems from a study of control samples from healthy donors and cancer patients. The J segment lost 6 bases and the V segment lost 6 bases, leaving 10 bases of the junction unmatched. In germline, CDR1 is KGHDR, CDR2 SFDVKD. CDR3 size: 16 residues. Assay used: immunoSEQ multiplex PCR; TCRdb lists only in-frame clones, some missing. The data contain roughly 170,000 clones, 80% to 95% of them seen just once; the ten biggest clones take up roughly 1.5%. This sequence was found in a man younger than 35 in good health. Sequencing was performed on blood. The chain joins TRBV24-1 to TRBJ2-2; 9 nucleotides align to TRBD1. This CDR3 is CATSHPDRGKSGELFF. The CDR3, as DNA: TGTGCCACCAGTCACCCGGACAGGGGAAAATCCGGGGAGCTGTTTTTT.